One and the same sample provided the 30 T cell receptor beta chains below, sequenced in a study of T cells in Graves' hyperthyroidism and ophthalmopathy. TCR beta CDR3 regions were amplified from RNA transcripts. First-round RT-PCR with HTBI primers amplified the TCR CDR3 region. Via MiXCR, TCRdb re-called the multiplex PCR reads, giving one row per CDR3 protein. The data show about 200,000 distinct CDR3 sequences, 15% to 20% seen once. The sequencing input was blood. All receptors derive from a man in his forties with Graves' hyperthyroidism.

Many counts were recorded for this clonotype. This chain connects TRBV3-1 to TRBJ2-7; D perhaps matches TRBD1 (6 bases). With 4 bases removed from V and 6 bases from J, the gap between germline ends came to 19 bases. Germline lookup yields CDR1 LGHDT and CDR2 YNNKEL (reference sequence). The CDR3 is 15 amino acids. The CDR3 nucleotides are TGTGCCAGCAGCCGGGACCTGGCAGGGGTTGGCGAGCAGTACTTC. It translates to CASSRDLAGVGEQYF.

This clonotype was recorded at least ten times. The gene calls are TRBV11-1 and TRBJ2-3; the D gene is possibly TRBD1 (5 bases). Germline CDR1 is SGHAT and CDR2 is FQDESV (reference sequence). CDR3 size: 16 residues. The V end lost 8 bases, the J end lost 2 bases, and 20 bases lay between the germline ends. The DNA of the CDR3 is TGTGCCAGCGATCAGGGTAACAGGAGCCCCACAGATACGCAGTATTTT. The encoded protein is CASDQGNRSPTDTQYF.

In regard to this clonotype: A much larger clone lies a single base off, so this may be a read error. The rearrangement uses TRBV20-1 and TRBJ2-7; 9 bases line up with TRBD2. Losses at the gene ends were 1 base for V and 3 bases for J; bases not matched to a gene: 7. The CDR3 contains 15 residues. The germline V gene encodes CDR1 DFQATT and CDR2 SNEGSKA (reference sequence). CDR3 region: CSARVSTSGIYEQYF. CDR3 sequence (DNA): TGCAGTGCTAGAGTTTCGACTAGCGGAATCTACGAGCAGTACTTC.

As regards this clonotype: This may arise from a read error, as a much more abundant clone is one base away. The rearrangement links TRBV28 to TRBJ1-5; 7 bases agree with TRBD1. Germline CDR1 and CDR2: MDHEN and SYDVKM. This CDR3 region has 15 residues. The ends lost 2 bases at V and 2 bases at J; junction bases unmatched: 3. CDR3 sequence (DNA): TGTGCCAGCAGTTTAACAGGGGAAGGCAATCAGCCCCAGCATTTT. This gives the protein CASSLTGEGNQPQHF. Full variable domain (missing parts from reference TRBV28 and TRBJ1-5): DVKVTQSSRYLVKRTGEKVFLECVQDMDHENMFWYRQDPGLGLRLIYFSYDVKMKEKGDIPEGYSVSREKKERFSLILESASTNQTSMYLCASSLTGEGNQPQHFGDGTRLSIL.

Comment on this clonotype: Germline and junction disagree at one end, which may indicate a read error. The chain couples TRBV5-1 to TRBJ2-5; 7 positions match TRBD2. The CDR3 spans 15 residues. Germline V gives CDR1 SGHRS, CDR2 YFSETQ. CDR3 loop: CANSLAGTTTETQYF. The CDR3 DNA is TGTGCCAACAGCTTGGCCGGGACTACAACGGAGACCCAGTACTTC.

This clonotype was counted ten times or more. V is TRBV12-3 or TRBV12-4 and J is TRBJ1-6; 7 nucleotides agree with TRBD1. V was clipped by 5 bases and J by 10 bases; unmatched bases: 5. CDR3 size: 13 residues. The CDR3 protein is CASSTTGDSPLHF. CDR3 sequence (DNA): TGTGCCAGCAGTACTACAGGGGACTCACCCCTCCACTTT.

There are many counts of this clonotype. V gene TRBV3-1 combines with J gene TRBJ2-1; D gene unclear. V gave up 4 bases and J gave up 3 bases, with 7 bases separating them. The CDR3 has 13 residues. Germline V gene sequence: CDR1 LGHDT, CDR2 YNNKEL (reference sequence). CDR3 coding DNA: TGTGCCAGCAGCCCTCTTCTCTACAATGAGCAGTTCTTC. It yields the protein CASSPLLYNEQFF.

This clonotype occurred many times. The genes are TRBV7-6 and TRBJ2-1; TRBD2 matches at 7 bases. V shed 2 bases, J shed 2 bases, and the junction held 3 bases outside the gene matches. The CDR3 has 15 amino acids. Germline CDR1 SGHVS, CDR2 FNYEAQ. The CDR3 bases are TGTGCCAGCAGCTTAACCGGGGGGACCTACAATGAGCAGTTCTTC. This encodes CASSLTGGTYNEQFF.

V usage is TRBV6-2 or TRBV6-3 and J usage is TRBJ1-2; TRBD1 agrees at 7 bases. Germline-derived CDR1 and CDR2 are MNHEY and SVGEGT. V was pared by 6 bases and J by 3 bases, with 4 bases of the junction left unmatched. This CDR3 is 13 amino acids long. CDR3 residues: CASSGTADYGYTF. The CDR3 DNA reads TGTGCCAGCAGCGGGACAGCCGACTATGGCTACACCTTC.

The table lists this clonotype with a few counts. Just one base apart from a much larger clone, this may be a read error. The rearrangement links TRBV11-3 to TRBJ2-7, with D possibly matching TRBD2 (5 bases). CDR3 size: 12 residues. CDR1 and CDR2 (germline): SGHNT, YENEEA. The CDR3 loop is CAGSFGSYEQYF. The DNA of the CDR3 is TGTGCCGGCAGCTTTGGGAGCTACGAGCAGTACTTC.

This clonotype was seen at least ten times. The chain is built from TRBV5-1 and TRBJ1-6, with TRBD1 as a possible D gene (6 bases). This CDR3 region has 14 residues. CDR1 is SGHRS and CDR2 is YFSETQ in the germline V gene. V lost 4 bases, J lost 8 bases, and 13 bases lay in between. DNA for the CDR3: TGCGCCAGCAGCCAGCAGGGGAACGATTCACCCCTCCACTTT. This sequence encodes CASSQQGNDSPLHF.

The gene calls are TRBV4-1 and TRBJ2-2, with D perhaps matching TRBD1 or TRBD2 (5 bases each). Per germline, CDR1 MGHRA and CDR2 YSYEKL. The CDR3 runs 16 residues. With 2 bases removed from V and 1 base from J, the gap between germline ends came to 11 bases. The chain's CDR3 is CASSQTGTRNTGELFF. The CDR3 DNA reads TGCGCCAGCAGCCAAACCGGGACCCGGAACACCGGGGAGCTGTTTTTT.

This clonotype has at least ten counts. V is TRBV7-9 and J is TRBJ2-7, with D perhaps matching TRBD1 (6 bases). This CDR3 is 11 amino acids long. V lost 5 bases to trimming and J lost 7 bases, with 9 bases between them. CDR1 is SEHNR, CDR2 FQNEAQ, per germline (reference sequence). The DNA of the CDR3 is TGTGCCAGCAGCCAAGGGGGAGAGCAGTACTTC. It is translated as CASSQGGEQYF.

With regard to this clonotype: A much larger clone lies a single base off, so this may be a read error. V and J are TRBV7-8 and TRBJ2-1, with 8 positions matching TRBD1. The CDR3 loop spans 16 amino acids. Germline CDR1 reads SGHVS; CDR2 reads FQNEAQ. CDR3 sequence reads: CVSSLAPRDRFHEQFF. CDR3 bases: TGTGTCAGCAGCTTGGCGCCCCGGGACAGGTTCCATGAGCAGTTCTTC.

This clonotype was counted between two and nine times. The V call is TRBV19, the J call TRBJ2-1; unclear D gene. V lost 7 bases, J lost 8 bases, and 21 bases lay in between. Germline V gene sequence: CDR1 LNHDA, CDR2 SQIVND (reference sequence). The CDR3 is made up of 15 amino acids. The CDR3 protein is CASTLQHGNRDEQFF. The CDR3 DNA reads TGTGCCAGTACCTTACAGCATGGAAATCGTGATGAGCAGTTCTTC.

This clonotype has just a few counts. The DNA of the CDR3 is TGTGCCAGCAGCGTAGGGGCCGCACCTTCCTACGAGCAGTACTTC. Its translation: CASSVGAAPSYEQYF. The chain recombines TRBV9 with TRBJ2-7; D call uncertain. Deletions cut 0 bases from V and 1 base from J, with 11 bases between. The CDR3 covers 15 residues. Germline CDR1 SGDLS, CDR2 YYNGEE.

V usage is TRBV2 and J usage is TRBJ1-6, with 8 bases aligning to TRBD1. J gave up 4 bases and V 10 bases, and 6 bases lay outside the gene matches. CDR3 length equals 14 residues. Germline lookup yields CDR1 SNHLY and CDR2 FYNNEI. This CDR3 reads CATSGQAYNSPLHF. The DNA for the CDR3 is TGTGCCACCTCGGGACAGGCGTATAATTCACCCCTCCACTTT.

This chain links TRBV7-2 with TRBJ2-3; TRBD2 matches at 14 bases. V trimming: 5 bases; J trimming: 5 bases; junction bases outside the gene matches: 9. Per the germline V gene, CDR1 is SGHTA and CDR2 is FQGNSA. This CDR3 has 17 amino acids. CDR3 in amino acids: CASSAMWTSGGQDTQYF. The CDR3 DNA is TGTGCCAGCAGCGCTATGTGGACTAGCGGGGGGCAAGATACGCAGTATTTT.

This clonotype was recorded a few times. The chain is built from TRBV7-2 and TRBJ1-6; possibly TRBD1 for D (5 bases). Germline values: CDR1 SGHTA, CDR2 FQGNSA. The V gene lost 3 bases and the J gene lost 11 bases, with 11 bases spanning the gap. The CDR3 length is 13 residues. This CDR3 is CASSFTREPPLHF. The CDR3 region has the DNA TGTGCCAGCAGCTTCACCAGGGAACCACCCCTCCACTTT.

The rearrangement joins TRBV28 to TRBJ1-2, with 9 bases identical to TRBD1. The CDR3 sequence is 13 residues long. Germline CDR1 MDHEN, CDR2 SYDVKM. Trimming at V came to 1 base and at J to 8 bases, leaving 2 bases not matched to a gene. The CDR3 sequence is CASSLFGQGGYTF. The CDR3 nucleotides are TGTGCCAGCAGTTTATTCGGACAGGGGGGCTACACCTTC.

This chain links TRBV2 with TRBJ1-1; D is unresolved. The CDR3 runs 14 residues. Germline CDR1 reads SNHLY; CDR2 reads FYNNEI. V was shortened by 0 bases and J by 8 bases, with 13 bases between the two germline ends. The CDR3 reads CASSEAVRPDEAFF. The CDR3 nucleotides read TGTGCCAGCAGTGAAGCGGTACGCCCGGACGAAGCTTTCTTT.

This clonotype was seen repeatedly, ten times or more. The gene calls are TRBV6-1 and TRBJ2-2; 7 bases are a match to TRBD1. The germline CDR1 and CDR2 sequences are MNHNS and SASEGT. This CDR3 has 16 residues. V gave up 6 bases and J gave up 1 base; unmatched junction bases: 8. The CDR3 loop reads CASSDGTARNTGELFF. The CDR3 DNA reads as TGTGCCAGCAGCGACGGGACAGCCAGGAACACCGGGGAGCTGTTTTTT.

This clonotype was seen repeatedly, ten times or more. The rearrangement links TRBV3-1 to TRBJ2-2, with D possibly called TRBD1 or TRBD2 (5 bases each). Germline V lookup: CDR1 LGHDT, CDR2 YNNKEL (reference sequence). V was pared by 5 bases and J by 6 bases, with 16 bases between. The CDR3 runs to 15 residues. The CDR3 nucleotides read TGTGCCAGCAGCGTAGTCAGGGACGTAGCCGGGGAGCTGTTTTTT. It translates to CASSVVRDVAGELFF.

This clonotype came up many times. This chain uses TRBV6-2 or TRBV6-3 with TRBJ2-6, with 10 bases matching TRBD1. From germline, CDR1 is MNHEY and CDR2 SVGEGT. After removal of 5 bases from V and 4 bases from J, the junction contained 14 bases not matched to a gene. There are 19 residues in the CDR3. The CDR3: CASSGFRDRGLRGANVLTF. As DNA, the CDR3 is TGTGCCAGCAGTGGATTCCGGGACAGGGGCCTAAGGGGGGCCAACGTCCTGACTTTC.

This clonotype was counted only a few times. The V gene is TRBV5-1, the J gene TRBJ2-7; a possible D gene is TRBD1 (5 bases). The germline V and J ends were trimmed by 4 bases and 5 bases, with 19 bases remaining between them. CDR1 is SGHRS, CDR2 YFSETQ, per germline. This CDR3 comprises 15 residues. The CDR3: CASSQAPRDFDEQYF. The DNA of the CDR3 is TGCGCCAGCAGCCAGGCCCCCAGGGATTTCGACGAGCAGTACTTC.

This clonotype was observed a single time. J is TRBJ1-2 and V is TRBV12-3 or TRBV12-4; the match to TRBD1 covers 8 bases. The CDR3 extends over 12 amino acids. With V trimmed by 6 bases and J by 6 bases, 3 bases remained unmatched. The CDR3 loop is CASSPGGNGYTF. DNA for the CDR3: TGTGCCAGCAGCCCAGGGGGCAATGGCTACACCTTC.

This clonotype was seen ten or more times. The chain has TRBV7-9 and TRBJ1-1; 7 positions agree with TRBD1. The CDR3 totals 16 residues. Germline V gene lookup returns CDR1 SEHNR and CDR2 FQNEAQ (reference sequence). V lost 6 bases, J lost 5 bases, and 15 bases stayed unmatched. The CDR3 region is CASRPKLDREGTEAFF. In nucleotides, the CDR3 is TGTGCCAGCAGACCCAAGCTTGACAGGGAGGGGACTGAAGCTTTCTTT. The whole variable domain, remainder taken from reference TRBV7-9 and TRBJ1-1, is DTGVSQNPRHKITKRGQNVTFRCDPISEHNRLYWYRQTLGQGPEFLTYFQNEAQLEKSRLLSDRFSAERPKGSFSTLEIQRTEQGDSAMYLCASRPKLDREGTEAFFGQGTRLTVV.

This clonotype was detected many times. The rearrangement uses TRBV6-1 and TRBJ1-3; the D gene is possibly TRBD1 (5 bases). Trimming shortened V by 5 bases and J by 0 bases, and 11 bases separated the two germline ends. This CDR3 comprises 15 residues. Per germline, CDR1 MNHNS and CDR2 SASEGT. CDR3 DNA sequence: TGTGCCAGCAGTTACAGCAGGGACTCTGGAAACACCATATATTTT. This translates into CASSYSRDSGNTIYF.

This clonotype was counted only a few times. V is TRBV12-3 or TRBV12-4 and J is TRBJ2-2, with TRBD2 matching over 7 bases. The CDR3 runs to 14 residues. V dropped 6 bases and J dropped 4; count of bases not matched to a gene: 5. The CDR3 DNA reads as TGTGCCAGCAGAACGCGGGGGTTCACCGGGGAGCTGTTTTTT. It specifies CASRTRGFTGELFF.

This clonotype was counted ten times or more. The rearrangement links TRBV28 to TRBJ2-5; tentatively, D is TRBD2 (5 bases). There are 15 residues in the CDR3. V was cut by 7 bases and J by 2 bases, with 17 bases left in between. The germline V gene encodes CDR1 MDHEN and CDR2 SYDVKM. The CDR3 DNA follows: TGTGCCAGCACTAAAGCACTAGGCCAGCAAGAGACCCAGTACTTC. Protein: CASTKALGQQETQYF.